This T cell receptor beta chain was observed in a study of T cells in Graves' hyperthyroidism and ophthalmopathy. Study-wide results and caveats: The model predicted ophthalmopathy a median 6.5 months before onset.

RNA transcripts yielded amplified TCR beta CDR3 regions. TCR CDR3 regions were first amplified by RT-PCR with HTBI primers. MiXCR, applied by TCRdb to the multiplex PCR reads, yields one record per CDR3 protein. This sample carries about 500,000 distinct CDR3 sequences, approximately 15% of them seen once, and the ten largest clones take around 19%. Trimming cost V 4 bases and J 2 bases, with 21 bases left between them. This CDR3 is 17 amino acids long. Germline CDR1 and CDR2: SGHDT and YYEEEE. It was uncontrolled infection, other autoimmune disease, pregnancy or lactation that excluded patients. To note about this clonotype: What it binds is not known.

The sample comprised blood. The clonotype originates from a woman between 18 and 29 years old with Graves' hyperthyroidism. J is TRBJ2-5 and V is TRBV5-6, with TRBD1 as a possible D gene (6 bases). The CDR3 loop reads CASSPPAGAANQETQYF. CDR3 coding DNA: TGTGCCAGCAGCCCCCCTGCAGGGGCCGCGAATCAAGAGACCCAGTACTTC. Together with reference TRBV5-6 and TRBJ2-5, the CDR3 gives the full variable domain: DAGVTQSPTHLIKTRGQQVTLRCSPKSGHDTVSWYQQALGQGPQFIFQYYEEEERQRGNFPDRFSGHQFPNYSSELNVNALLLGDSALYLCASSPPAGAANQETQYFGPGTRLLVL.